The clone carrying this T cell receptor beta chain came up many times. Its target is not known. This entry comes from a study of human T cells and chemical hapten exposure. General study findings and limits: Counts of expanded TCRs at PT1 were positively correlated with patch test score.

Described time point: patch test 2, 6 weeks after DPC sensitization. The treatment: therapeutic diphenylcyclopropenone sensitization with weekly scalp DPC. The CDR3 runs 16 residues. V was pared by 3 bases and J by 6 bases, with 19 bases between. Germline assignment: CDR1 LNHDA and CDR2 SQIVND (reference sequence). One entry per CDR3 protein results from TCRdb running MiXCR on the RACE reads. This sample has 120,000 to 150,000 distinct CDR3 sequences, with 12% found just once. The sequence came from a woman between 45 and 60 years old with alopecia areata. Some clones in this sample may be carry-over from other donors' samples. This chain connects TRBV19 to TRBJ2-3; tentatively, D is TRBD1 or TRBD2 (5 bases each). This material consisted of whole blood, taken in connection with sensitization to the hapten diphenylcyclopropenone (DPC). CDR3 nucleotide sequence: TGTGCCAGTAGTATGACCAGGGAGAGGTTTGGGGATACGCAGTATTTT. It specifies CASSMTRERFGDTQYF.